A selection of T cell receptor beta chains follows, all from one sample in a study of blood T cells in healthy people across ages. TCRdb itself ran the 5' RACE reads through MiXCR, one entry per CDR3 protein. Of 700,000 or so distinct CDR3 sequences detected, roughly 20% appear once; the ten largest clones hold about 22%. The sequenced sample consisted of blood. These receptors all stem from a man aged 65-85 years in good health. The CDR3 runs from the conserved cysteine through the conserved F or W. The D gene is left open where the match is weak. For some rows the clone size is stated as once, few or many, or as a class when expanded; others skip it.

cdr3_aa	cdr3_nt	d_call	clone_size	v_call	j_call
CASSPLGTSRYEKLFF	TGTGCCAGTAGTCCCTTGGGGACTTCGAGATACGAAAAACTGTTTTTT	.	.	TRBV19	TRBJ1-4
CASSLASREADTQYF	TGCGCCAGCAGCTTGGCTAGCAGGGAGGCAGATACGCAGTATTTT	.	.	TRBV5-1	TRBJ2-3
CASSQGAGLTDTQYF	TGTGCCAGCAGCCAAGGGGCTGGCCTCACAGATACGCAGTATTTT	.	few	TRBV3-1	TRBJ2-3
CASSPQGAAYEQYF	TGTGCCAGCAGTCCACAGGGGGCCGCCTACGAGCAGTACTTC	TRBD1	few	TRBV12-3/TRBV12-4	TRBJ2-7
CATSDDQTYQPQHF	TGTGCCACCAGTGATGACCAGACCTATCAGCCCCAGCATTTT	.	few	TRBV24-1	TRBJ1-5
CSARALAGAQETQYF	TGCAGTGCTAGAGCTCTGGCGGGAGCTCAAGAGACCCAGTACTTC	TRBD2	.	TRBV20-1	TRBJ2-5
CASSLEGAGNEQFF	TGTGCCAGCAGCTTAGAAGGAGCGGGGAATGAGCAGTTCTTC	TRBD2	.	TRBV7-8	TRBJ2-1
CASSIPPNTQYF	TGTGCCAGTAGTATCCCCCCGAATACGCAGTATTTT	.	.	TRBV19	TRBJ2-3
CSARAGTGDTEAFF	TGCAGTGCTAGGGCCGGGACAGGGGACACTGAAGCTTTCTTT	TRBD1	.	TRBV20-1	TRBJ1-1
CSARDRRGNYGYTF	TGCAGTGCTAGAGATCGTAGAGGGAACTATGGCTACACCTTC	.	many	TRBV20-1	TRBJ1-2
CASSLGTSGLTRELFF	TGTGCCAGCTCCCTAGGGACTAGCGGACTCACCAGGGAGCTGTTTTTT	TRBD2	few	TRBV18	TRBJ2-2
CASSSGRMNTGELFF	TGTGCCAGCAGCTCAGGGAGGATGAACACCGGGGAGCTGTTTTTT	.	few	TRBV5-5	TRBJ2-2
CATSDRTGPKGNEQFF	TGTGCCACCAGTGACCGGACAGGCCCCAAGGGTAATGAGCAGTTCTTC	TRBD1	.	TRBV24-1	TRBJ2-1